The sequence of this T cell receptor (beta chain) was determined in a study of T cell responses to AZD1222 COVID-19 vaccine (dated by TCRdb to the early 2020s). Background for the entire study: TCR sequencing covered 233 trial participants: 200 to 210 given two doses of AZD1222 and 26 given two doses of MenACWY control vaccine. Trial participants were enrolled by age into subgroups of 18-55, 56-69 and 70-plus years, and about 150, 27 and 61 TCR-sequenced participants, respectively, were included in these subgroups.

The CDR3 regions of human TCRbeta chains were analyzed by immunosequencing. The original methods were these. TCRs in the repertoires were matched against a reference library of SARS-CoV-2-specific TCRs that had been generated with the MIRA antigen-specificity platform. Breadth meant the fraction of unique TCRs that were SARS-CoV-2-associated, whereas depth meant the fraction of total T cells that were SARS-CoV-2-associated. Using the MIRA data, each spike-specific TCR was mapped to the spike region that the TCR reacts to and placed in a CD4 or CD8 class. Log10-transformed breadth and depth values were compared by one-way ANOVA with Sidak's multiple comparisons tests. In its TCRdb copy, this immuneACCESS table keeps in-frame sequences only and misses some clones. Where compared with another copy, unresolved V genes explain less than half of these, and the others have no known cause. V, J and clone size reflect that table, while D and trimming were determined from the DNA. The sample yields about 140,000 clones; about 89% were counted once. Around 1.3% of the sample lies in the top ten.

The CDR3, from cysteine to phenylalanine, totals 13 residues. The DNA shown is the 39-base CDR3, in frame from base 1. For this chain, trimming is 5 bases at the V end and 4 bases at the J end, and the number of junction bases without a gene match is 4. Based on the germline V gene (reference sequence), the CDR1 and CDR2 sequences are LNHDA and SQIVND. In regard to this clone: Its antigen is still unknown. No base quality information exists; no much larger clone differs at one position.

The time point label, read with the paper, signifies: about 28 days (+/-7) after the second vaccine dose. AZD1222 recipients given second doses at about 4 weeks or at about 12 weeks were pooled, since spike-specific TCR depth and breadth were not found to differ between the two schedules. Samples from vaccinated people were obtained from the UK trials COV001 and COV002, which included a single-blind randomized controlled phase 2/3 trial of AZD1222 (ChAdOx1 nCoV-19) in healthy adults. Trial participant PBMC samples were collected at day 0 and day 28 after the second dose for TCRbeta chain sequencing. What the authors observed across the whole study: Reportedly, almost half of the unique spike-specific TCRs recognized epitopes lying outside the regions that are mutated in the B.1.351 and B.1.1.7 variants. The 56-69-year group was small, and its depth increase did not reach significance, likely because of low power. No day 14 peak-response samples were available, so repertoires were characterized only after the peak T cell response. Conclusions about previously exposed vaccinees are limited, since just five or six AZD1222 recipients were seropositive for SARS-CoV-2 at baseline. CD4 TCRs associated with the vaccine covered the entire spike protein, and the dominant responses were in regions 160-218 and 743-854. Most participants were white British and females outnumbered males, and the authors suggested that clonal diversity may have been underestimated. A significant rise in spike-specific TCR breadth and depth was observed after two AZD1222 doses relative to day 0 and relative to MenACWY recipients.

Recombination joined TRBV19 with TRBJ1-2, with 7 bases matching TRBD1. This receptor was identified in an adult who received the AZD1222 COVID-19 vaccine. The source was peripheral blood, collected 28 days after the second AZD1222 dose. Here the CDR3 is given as CASSRQGSYGYTF. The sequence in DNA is TGTGCCAGTAGTCGACAGGGTAGCTATGGCTACACCTTC. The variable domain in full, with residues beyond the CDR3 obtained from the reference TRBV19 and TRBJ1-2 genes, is DGGITQSPKYLFRKEGQNVTLSCEQNLNHDAMYWYRQDPGQGLRLIYYSQIVNDFQKGDIAEGYSVSREKKESFPLTVTSAQKNPTAFYLCASSRQGSYGYTFGSGTRLTVV.